The 25 T cell receptor beta chains listed next were all sequenced from one sample in a study of blood T cell repertoires in COVID-19. Method: immunoSEQ multiplex PCR; TCRdb's copy keeps in-frame clones and lacks some. Of some 62,000 clones listed, roughly nine tenths are singletons. Input material: peripheral blood. All receptors derive from a woman aged 60-75 years with COVID-19, enrolled during active disease.

The chain has TRBV28 and TRBJ1-1; weak D call: TRBD1 (5 bases). With 1 base removed from V and 5 bases from J, the gap between germline ends came to 14 bases. Per germline, CDR1 MDHEN and CDR2 SYDVKM. This CDR3 contains 15 residues. The CDR3 sequence: CASSLLIGVGTEAFF. In DNA, the CDR3 is TGTGCCAGCAGTTTATTGATAGGGGTAGGGACTGAAGCTTTCTTT.

This clone was counted only a few times. This chain connects TRBV5-4 to TRBJ1-6, with 7 bases matching TRBD1. Germline V gene lookup returns CDR1 SGHNT and CDR2 YYREEE (reference sequence). Trimming took 5 bases from V and 5 from J; bases not matched to a gene: 4. The CDR3 is made up of 14 amino acids. CDR3 bases: TGTGCCAGCAGGCCCGGGACAGATAATTCACCCCTCCACTTT. Residues: CASRPGTDNSPLHF.

The chain has TRBV29-1 and TRBJ2-3; 9 positions match TRBD2. The CDR3 consists of 14 residues. V lost 3 bases to trimming and J lost 1 base; unmatched junction nucleotides: 2. The germline CDR1 and CDR2 sequences are SQVTM and ANQGSEA. In nucleotides, the CDR3 is TGCAGCGTTGACAGGACTAGCGGCACAGATACGCAGTATTTT. Its translation: CSVDRTSGTDTQYF.

The CDR3 sequence: CASSQDGLSYNEQFF. The DNA of the CDR3 is TGCGCCAGCAGCCAAGATGGGCTCTCCTACAATGAGCAGTTCTTC. The V and J genes are TRBV4-1 and TRBJ2-1; D is uncertain. Trimming removed 0 bases at V and 0 bases at J, with 6 bases between. The CDR3 runs to 15 residues. Germline V CDR1 and CDR2: MGHRA, YSYEKL.

The chain links TRBV27 to TRBJ2-7; 8 bases are a match to TRBD1. With 2 bases clipped from V and 9 bases from J, the junction kept 18 bases outside the gene matches. Germline-derived CDR1 and CDR2 are MNHEY and SMNVEV (reference sequence). The CDR3 loop spans 17 amino acids. The CDR3 reads CASSLTAGGPQRYRQYF. The CDR3 DNA follows: TGTGCCAGCAGTTTAACGGCAGGGGGCCCACAAAGGTACAGGCAGTACTTC.

This rearrangement joins TRBV19 to TRBJ2-7; weak D call: TRBD1 (6 bases). Trimming cost V 6 bases and J 0 bases, with 18 bases left between them. This CDR3 comprises 16 residues. From germline, CDR1 is LNHDA and CDR2 SQIVND (reference sequence). The CDR3 DNA follows: TGTGCCAGTAGCCGGACAGCCTTGTTAAGCTCCTACGAGCAGTACTTC. Protein: CASSRTALLSSYEQYF.

The chain links TRBV28 to TRBJ1-1, with D hard to call. In germline, CDR1 is MDHEN, CDR2 SYDVKM. Trimming shortened V by 1 base and J by 5 bases, and 11 bases separated the two germline ends. This CDR3 comprises 14 residues. The CDR3 DNA follows: TGTGCCAGCAGTTTATCCGATGGGAGGACTGAAGCTTTCTTT. It codes for CASSLSDGRTEAFF.

The V call is TRBV19, the J call TRBJ1-1; 9 nucleotides agree with TRBD1. Germline loops: CDR1 LNHDA, CDR2 SQIVND (reference sequence). This CDR3 comprises 14 residues. The ends lost 4 bases at V and 1 base at J; junction bases unmatched: 1. CDR3 bases: TGTGCCAGTAGTAACAGGGGGCCGAACACTGAAGCTTTCTTT. This encodes CASSNRGPNTEAFF.

CDR3 amino acids: CASSSSGTGNEKLFF. The CDR3 bases are TGTGCCAGTAGTTCGAGCGGGACAGGGAATGAAAAACTGTTTTTT. The rearrangement links TRBV19 to TRBJ1-4, with TRBD1 identical over 9 bases. Trimming cost V 5 bases and J 5 bases; bases outside gene matches: 6. Germline V gene lookup returns CDR1 LNHDA and CDR2 SQIVND (reference sequence). The CDR3 runs to 15 residues.

The V and J genes are TRBV28 and TRBJ1-2, with D tentatively TRBD1 (5 bases). Germline assignment: CDR1 MDHEN and CDR2 SYDVKM. This CDR3 is built from 16 residues. V gave up 8 bases and J gave up 0 bases, with 19 bases separating them. The CDR3 region has the DNA TGTGCCAGCTCCTCCGGCTTCAGGGTAGCTAACTATGGCTACACCTTC. It is translated as CASSSGFRVANYGYTF.

This clone has a handful of counts. The CDR3 DNA is TGTGCCAGCAGTTTAGTAGGACAGGGACGCTACGAGCAGTACTTC. Translated, it gives CASSLVGQGRYEQYF. The J gene is TRBJ2-7, the V gene TRBV27; 8 nucleotides match TRBD1. CDR3 size: 15 residues. With V trimmed by 2 bases and J by 3 bases, 6 bases remained unmatched. Germline CDR1 reads MNHEY; CDR2 reads SMNVEV (reference sequence).

The chain uses TRBV28 and TRBJ1-1; D gene unclear. V shed 2 bases and J shed 0 bases, with 4 bases lying between them. Germline values: CDR1 MDHEN, CDR2 SYDVKM. This CDR3 spans 13 amino acids. The CDR3 spells CASSLLLNTEAFF. The CDR3 bases are TGTGCCAGCAGTTTACTCTTGAACACTGAAGCTTTCTTT.

This chain joins TRBV3-1 (or the pseudogene TRBV3-2) and TRBJ2-2; 11 bases map to TRBD2. The CDR3 spans 16 residues. V gave up 1 base and J gave up 2 bases; unmatched junction bases: 0. CDR1 and CDR2 from the germline V gene are LGHDT and YNNKEL (reference sequence). The CDR3 is CASSQGLAGNTGELFF. The CDR3 coding sequence is TGTGCCAGCAGCCAAGGACTAGCGGGAAACACCGGGGAGCTGTTTTTT.

V gene TRBV7-9 combines with J gene TRBJ2-1; D may be TRBD2 (6 bases). Germline CDR1 is SEHNR and CDR2 is FQNEAQ (reference sequence). The CDR3 length is 14 residues. Trimming left V 3 bases short and J 6 bases short, with 12 bases between. The CDR3 region has the DNA TGTGCCAGCAGCTTGGGCGGGACTCTCAATGAGCAGTTCTTC. Translating gives CASSLGGTLNEQFF.

J is TRBJ1-1 and V is TRBV29-1; weak D call: TRBD1 (5 bases). The CDR3 contains 13 residues. Germline V gene lookup returns CDR1 SQVTM and CDR2 ANQGSEA. The V and J ends lost 3 bases and 10 bases respectively, with 18 bases between them. This CDR3 is CSVEDNSPRGAFF. The CDR3 nucleotides read TGCAGCGTTGAGGACAATTCCCCTCGCGGAGCTTTCTTT.

V and J are TRBV11-3 and TRBJ1-1; D call uncertain. CDR1 and CDR2 (germline): SGHNT, YENEEA. V was shortened by 5 bases and J by 2 bases, with 12 bases between the two germline ends. The CDR3 runs 14 residues. CDR3 sequence (DNA): TGTGCCAGCAGCCCTGGCCCCTTCAACACTGAAGCTTTCTTT. Encoded protein: CASSPGPFNTEAFF.

The table lists this clone with a few counts. The chain combines TRBV19 with TRBJ1-1; 8 bases are a match to TRBD1. The germline CDR1 and CDR2 sequences are LNHDA and SQIVND (reference sequence). V gave up 6 bases and J gave up 5 bases; unmatched junction bases: 5. The CDR3 extends over 13 amino acids. This CDR3 reads CASRPGGRTEAFF. The CDR3 DNA reads as TGTGCCAGTAGACCAGGGGGCCGGACTGAAGCTTTCTTT.

This sequence joins TRBV19 and TRBJ2-7; TRBD2 aligns across 7 bases. Trimming at V came to 8 bases and at J to 3 bases, leaving 7 bases not matched to a gene. The CDR3 totals 13 residues. In germline, CDR1 is LNHDA, CDR2 SQIVND (reference sequence). The DNA for the CDR3 is TGTGCCAGTGGACCGGCTAGCGGCTACGAGCAGTACTTC. Amino acid sequence: CASGPASGYEQYF.

In this sample, this clone turned up once. The rearrangement links TRBV12-3 or TRBV12-4 to TRBJ2-2; tentative D call: TRBD2 (5 bases). V lost 5 bases to trimming and J lost 5 bases, with 9 bases between them. The length of the CDR3 is 13 residues. The CDR3 here is CASSRSGTGELFF. CDR3 coding DNA: TGTGCCAGCAGTCGAAGCGGAACCGGGGAGCTGTTTTTT.

This sequence joins TRBV6-2 or TRBV6-3 and TRBJ2-7, with D maybe TRBD1 (5 bases). The germline gives CDR1 MNHEY, CDR2 SVGEGT. This CDR3 comprises 15 residues. V lost 2 bases, J lost 6 bases, and 17 bases lay in between. CDR3 bases: TGTGCCAGCAGTTACACGGACACAGTGTTGGTCGAGCAGTACTTC. This translates into CASSYTDTVLVEQYF.

The V call is TRBV28, the J call TRBJ1-1; D is ambiguous. Germline V lookup: CDR1 MDHEN, CDR2 SYDVKM. CDR3 size: 14 residues. V lost 10 bases and J lost 1, with 16 bases in between. Written as DNA, the CDR3 is TGTGCCACCCTTAAGGGAGGTCCGAACACTGAAGCTTTCTTT. Translating gives CATLKGGPNTEAFF.

The rearrangement uses TRBV2 and TRBJ1-6; 7 bases agree with TRBD1. The germline V gene encodes CDR1 SNHLY and CDR2 FYNNEI. V shed 7 bases, J shed 6 bases, and the junction held 6 bases outside the gene matches. CDR3 size: 14 residues. CDR3 loop: CASISDRTNSPLHF. The CDR3 DNA sequence: TGTGCCAGCATTTCGGACAGGACTAATTCACCCCTCCACTTT.

This chain links TRBV30 with TRBJ2-3; D possibly corresponds to TRBD1 (6 bases). CDR1 is GTSNPN and CDR2 is SVGIG in the germline V gene (reference sequence). With 2 bases removed from V and 1 base from J, the gap between germline ends came to 10 bases. This CDR3 is 14 amino acids long. CDR3 in amino acids: CAWSRAGGTDTQYF. DNA for the CDR3: TGTGCCTGGAGTAGGGCAGGGGGCACAGATACGCAGTATTTT.

The gene calls are TRBV23-1 and TRBJ2-1, with a weak D call TRBD2 (5 bases). TRBV23-1 is recorded as an ORF, its role being uncertain. Deletions cut 0 bases from V and 10 bases from J, with 7 bases between. The CDR3 is 12 residues long. The CDR3 reads CASSQSRREQFF. CDR3 bases: TGCGCCAGCAGTCAATCGAGGAGGGAGCAGTTCTTC.

This clone was counted only a few times. The chain recombines TRBV7-8 with TRBJ1-5; possible D gene TRBD1, 5 bases. Per the germline V gene, CDR1 is SGHVS and CDR2 is FQNEAQ. The CDR3 has 16 residues. V was pared by 6 bases and J by 0 bases, with 15 bases between. The DNA for the CDR3 is TGTGCCAGCAGTTCGCGAACCAGGGATAGCAATCAGCCCCAGCATTTT. Amino acids: CASSSRTRDSNQPQHF.